The clone carrying this TCR beta chain has a handful of counts. The antigen remains undetermined. This sample is part of a study of human T cells and chemical hapten exposure. Study conclusions and caveats: Controls had significantly fewer large CDR3 similarity clusters than were formed by expanded TCRs.

Indicated time point: pre-sensitization, week 0. The treatment denotes: therapeutic diphenylcyclopropenone sensitization with weekly scalp DPC. Whole blood that had not been fractionated was the source of extracted total RNA. This CDR3 is built from 16 residues. V was clipped by 3 bases and J by 6 bases; unmatched bases: 8. Germline values: CDR1 SGHAT, CDR2 FQNNGV. A single record per CDR3 protein comes from TCRdb applying MiXCR to the RACE reads. The table lists approximately 50,000 distinct CDR3 sequences, 9.5% to 10% of them singletons. The rearrangement joins TRBV11-2 to TRBJ1-6; 7 positions agree with TRBD1. Specimen: whole blood, collected in connection with sensitization to the hapten diphenylcyclopropenone (DPC). This sequence originates from a woman younger than 45 with alopecia areata. Some clones in this sample may be carry-over from other donors' samples. CDR3 nucleotides: TGTGCCAGCAGCTTTTCCCCGCCAGGGGGTAATTCACCCCTCCACTTT. Its translation is CASSFSPPGGNSPLHF.